A single sample gave rise to the 12 T cell receptor beta chains below, sequenced in a study of CD8 T cells in Susac syndrome. Random hexamers served to reverse transcribe roughly 0.45 to 1 ug RNA. TCRdb independently ran MiXCR on the immunoSEQ multiplex PCR reads; one entry per CDR3 protein. The sample contains about 150,000 distinct CDR3 sequences, nearly 97% of which appear only once. Sequencing was performed on CD8+ T cells from PBMCs. All receptors derive from a human donor with multiple sclerosis.

This clonotype occurred once. The V and J genes are TRBV12-3 or TRBV12-4 and TRBJ2-2, with 8 bases identical to TRBD1. The V gene end was trimmed by 5 bases and the J gene end by 4 bases; junction bases not matched to a gene: 9. This CDR3 spans 16 amino acids. In nucleotides, the CDR3 is TGTGCCAGCAGTCAGCCCGACAGGGGAGGCACCGGGGAGCTGTTTTTT. Translated, it gives CASSQPDRGGTGELFF.

V is TRBV5-1 and J is TRBJ2-1; tentatively, D is TRBD2 (6 bases). V lost 4 bases, J lost 7 bases, and 15 bases lay in between. The CDR3 spans 14 residues. Germline assignment: CDR1 SGHRS and CDR2 YFSETQ. DNA for the CDR3: TGCGCCAGCAGCAAATCCGGGACTCAAAATGAGCAGTTCTTC. As protein: CASSKSGTQNEQFF. The variable domain in full, with the rest retrieved from reference TRBV5-1 and TRBJ2-1, is KAGVTQTPRYLIKTRGQQVTLSCSPISGHRSVSWYQQTPGQGLQFLFEYFSETQRNKGNFPGRFSGRQFSNSRSEMNVSTLELGDSALYLCASSKSGTQNEQFFGPGTRLTVL.

The genes are TRBV20-1 and TRBJ1-2; tentatively, D is TRBD1 (5 bases). The CDR3 contains 14 residues. The V gene lost 4 bases and the J gene lost 3 bases, with 15 bases spanning the gap. Germline V gene lookup returns CDR1 DFQATT and CDR2 SNEGSKA (reference sequence). CDR3 DNA sequence: TGCAGTGCTATTCATCCAGGGATAGACTATGGCTACACCTTC. Amino acids: CSAIHPGIDYGYTF.

The chain joins TRBV7-9 to TRBJ1-5; possible D gene TRBD1, 5 bases. The CDR3 contains 15 residues. Germline assignment: CDR1 SEHNR and CDR2 FQNEAQ (reference sequence). V lost 5 bases, J lost 1 base, and 12 bases lay in between. The CDR3 DNA sequence: TGTGCCAGCAGCCGAGAGGAGGGGAGCAATCAGCCCCAGCATTTT. This encodes CASSREEGSNQPQHF.

This chain uses TRBV6-5 with TRBJ1-2; the D gene is possibly TRBD1 (6 bases). Germline V gives CDR1 MNHEY, CDR2 SVGAGI. There are 13 residues in the CDR3. Trimming removed 5 bases from V and 5 bases from J, with 12 bases in between. The CDR3 DNA reads TGTGCCAGCAGTCCCCAGGGGCCATATGGCTACACCTTC. Its translation: CASSPQGPYGYTF.

This clonotype was observed a single time. This chain joins TRBV9 and TRBJ2-7; weak D call: TRBD1 (5 bases). This CDR3 has 15 residues. Germline V lookup: CDR1 SGDLS, CDR2 YYNGEE. V shed 0 bases and J shed 3 bases, with 13 bases lying between them. The CDR3 region is CASSVAATANYEQYF. The CDR3 DNA reads as TGTGCCAGCAGCGTAGCAGCGACAGCAAACTACGAGCAGTACTTC.

A few counts support this clonotype. The CDR3 here is CASSLGSTEAFF. The CDR3 region has the DNA TGTGCCAGCAGCTTAGGGAGCACTGAAGCTTTCTTT. The V call is TRBV13, the J call TRBJ1-1, with D unresolved. The V end lost 0 bases, the J end lost 4 bases, and 3 bases lay between the germline ends. The CDR3 is 12 amino acids. The germline CDR1 and CDR2 sequences are PRHDT and FYEKMQ (reference sequence).

V gene TRBV9 combines with J gene TRBJ2-5, with 11 bases fitting TRBD2. The CDR3 is made up of 15 amino acids. Trimming at V came to 3 bases and at J to 9 bases, leaving 10 bases not matched to a gene. From germline, CDR1 is SGDLS and CDR2 YYNGEE. The CDR3 loop is CASSATSGASWAQYF. The DNA of the CDR3 is TGTGCCAGCAGCGCGACTAGCGGGGCCTCTTGGGCCCAGTACTTC.

The rearrangement uses TRBV5-1 and TRBJ1-2; D uncertain. The V end was cut by 4 bases, the J end by 6 bases, with 13 bases between. The CDR3 is made up of 13 amino acids. The germline CDR1 and CDR2 sequences are SGHRS and YFSETQ. CDR3 residues: CASSGDPADGYTF. The DNA of the CDR3 is TGCGCCAGCAGCGGAGACCCGGCGGATGGCTACACCTTC.

This clonotype was found once. The chain combines TRBV18 with TRBJ1-1; 8 positions match TRBD1. The germline gives CDR1 KGHSH, CDR2 LQKENI. This CDR3 has 15 residues. The ends lost 3 bases at V and 11 bases at J; junction bases unmatched: 14. CDR3 loop: CASSPRGSQGAMAFF. The CDR3 coding sequence is TGTGCCAGCTCACCCCGAGGAAGCCAGGGGGCAATGGCTTTCTTT.

This clonotype was detected once. The V call is TRBV7-9, the J call TRBJ2-7; the D is unclear. Germline lookup yields CDR1 SEHNR and CDR2 FQNEAQ (reference sequence). This CDR3 is 14 amino acids long. V lost 5 bases and J lost 3, with 14 bases in between. The CDR3 region is CASSPESSHYEQYF. In DNA form, the CDR3 reads TGTGCCAGCAGCCCCGAGAGCAGCCACTACGAGCAGTACTTC.

V gene TRBV3-1 combines with J gene TRBJ2-3; unclear D gene. Germline CDR1 and CDR2: LGHDT and YNNKEL (reference sequence). V was shortened by 0 bases and J by 4 bases, with 11 bases between the two germline ends. The CDR3 is 15 amino acids. In DNA, the CDR3 is TGTGCCAGCAGCCAAGAATCAAACGCCGCAGATACGCAGTATTTT. Amino acids: CASSQESNAADTQYF.